This is a list of T cell receptor beta chains from one sample in a study of blood T cell repertoires in COVID-19. Assay: immunoSEQ multiplex PCR; the TCRdb copy retains only in-frame clones and omits some. The table has some 100,000 clones, 90% seen once. The sample consisted of peripheral blood. The source of these receptors is a human donor with active COVID-19. The donor label of this sample is uncertain. Each CDR3 is given with its conserved first and last residue. D genes are given only for firm matches. Clone size is stated in some rows and not others, as once, few, many or a class when expanded.

abundance,j_gene,v_gene,d_gene,CDR3aa,CDR3nt
-,TRBJ2-5,TRBV2,-,CASRAQGGETQYF,TGTGCCAGCAGGGCCCAAGGCGGAGAGACCCAGTACTTC
few,TRBJ2-7,TRBV30,TRBD2,CAWTGTRKGEQYF,TGTGCCTGGACCGGGACTAGGAAAGGCGAGCAGTACTTC
-,TRBJ2-7,TRBV3-1/TRBV3-2,-,CASSQDFPRYEQYF,TGTGCCAGCAGCCAAGATTTCCCCCGCTACGAGCAGTACTTC
-,TRBJ2-7,TRBV19,-,CASSPWDTGYEQYF,TGTGCCAGTAGTCCCTGGGACACCGGCTACGAGCAGTACTTC
-,TRBJ1-2,TRBV9,TRBD1,CASSVDKEQGANYGYTF,TGTGCCAGCAGCGTAGACAAAGAACAGGGGGCTAACTATGGCTACACCTTC
-,TRBJ2-3,TRBV11-3,TRBD2,CASSLGKTSGGITDTQYF,TGTGCCAGCAGCTTAGGGAAGACTAGCGGGGGGATCACAGATACGCAGTATTTT
-,TRBJ2-3,TRBV5-1,TRBD2,CASSLTPGLGADTQYF,TGCGCCAGCAGCCTAACCCCGGGACTAGGCGCAGATACGCAGTATTTT
-,TRBJ2-7,TRBV5-6,-,CASSGGIGATTIYEQYF,TGTGCCAGCAGCGGGGGGATCGGAGCCACGACAATCTACGAGCAGTACTTC
-,TRBJ2-2,TRBV29-1,TRBD1,CSVATGGTGELFF,TGCAGCGTAGCGACAGGGGGCACCGGGGAGCTGTTTTTT
-,TRBJ2-2,TRBV10-3,-,CAISATDSTTGELFF,TGTGCCATCAGTGCGACAGATTCCACCACCGGGGAGCTGTTTTTT
-,TRBJ1-1,TRBV3-1/TRBV3-2,TRBD1,CASRGTGEAEAFF,TGTGCCAGCAGGGGGACAGGGGAGGCTGAAGCTTTCTTT
-,TRBJ2-1,TRBV7-2,TRBD2,CASSFLAGLNEQFF,TGTGCCAGCAGCTTCCTAGCGGGGCTTAATGAGCAGTTCTTC
once,TRBJ2-7,TRBV19,-,CASSPGTYEQYF,TGTGCCAGTAGTCCCGGGACCTACGAGCAGTACTTC
-,TRBJ2-4,TRBV2,TRBD2,CASSEGLAGAIAKNIQYF,TGTGCCAGCAGTGAAGGACTAGCGGGGGCTATAGCCAAAAACATTCAGTACTTC
-,TRBJ1-6,TRBV5-8,-,CASSLSRGFYNSPLHF,TGTGCCAGCAGCTTGTCTCGGGGTTTTTATAATTCACCCCTCCACTTT
-,TRBJ1-5,TRBV19,-,CASRDRYSNQPQHF,TGTGCCAGTAGGGACAGATATAGCAATCAGCCCCAGCATTTT
-,TRBJ1-5,TRBV10-2,-,CASSEGGDQPQHF,TGCGCCAGCAGTGAGGGGGGGGATCAGCCCCAGCATTTT
-,TRBJ1-1,TRBV29-1,TRBD1,CSAAGQGGTEAFF,TGCAGCGCCGCTGGACAGGGAGGCACTGAAGCTTTCTTT
-,TRBJ2-3,TRBV29-1,TRBD1,CSAALGQDLTDTQYF,TGCAGCGCCGCGCTGGGACAGGACTTGACAGATACGCAGTATTTT
once,TRBJ2-7,TRBV5-6,TRBD1,CASSLGQGAYEQYF,TGTGCCAGCAGCCTGGGACAGGGGGCCTACGAGCAGTACTTC
-,TRBJ2-7,TRBV4-3,-,CASSQDSGKEQYF,TGCGCCAGCAGCCAAGATTCGGGAAAGGAGCAGTACTTC
-,TRBJ2-6,TRBV27,-,CASSLLSGGRSSGANVLTF,TGTGCCAGCAGTTTATTATCAGGGGGGAGATCCTCTGGGGCCAACGTCCTGACTTTC
once,TRBJ1-6,TRBV9,TRBD1,CASSARTGGTDTYNSPLHF,TGTGCCAGCAGCGCGAGGACAGGGGGTACCGATACCTATAATTCACCCCTCCACTTT
-,TRBJ1-4,TRBV6-5,-,CASSYGGGANEKLFF,TGTGCCAGCAGTTACGGTGGGGGCGCAAATGAAAAACTGTTTTTT
-,TRBJ1-4,TRBV7-2,-,CASSLEAQGGEKLFF,TGTGCCAGCAGCTTAGAGGCCCAGGGAGGTGAAAAACTGTTTTTT
-,TRBJ1-2,TRBV2,-,CASRAGLSYGYTF,TGTGCCAGCAGGGCAGGTCTTTCCTATGGCTACACCTTC
-,TRBJ1-1,TRBV2,TRBD1,CASIGQGDPEAFF,TGTGCCAGCATCGGACAGGGCGACCCTGAAGCTTTCTTT
many,TRBJ2-7,TRBV27,TRBD1,CATRTRGRLYEQYF,TGTGCCACTAGGACCAGGGGGCGCCTCTACGAGCAGTACTTC
-,TRBJ2-4,TRBV4-1,TRBD2,CASSQDQGTSTIQYF,TGCGCCAGCAGCCAAGATCAAGGGACTAGCACCATTCAGTACTTC
-,TRBJ2-1,TRBV3-1/TRBV3-2,TRBD1,CASSLGQGLHNEQFF,TGTGCCAGCAGCCTAGGACAGGGGCTACACAATGAGCAGTTCTTC
-,TRBJ1-1,TRBV11-3,-,CASSRGTGQEAFF,TGTGCCAGCAGCCGCGGTACCGGTCAGGAAGCTTTCTTT
-,TRBJ2-2,TRBV10-1,TRBD2,CASAGGGKNTGELFF,TGCGCCAGCGCCGGCGGGGGGAAAAACACCGGGGAGCTGTTTTTT
-,TRBJ1-1,TRBV6-5,TRBD1,CASRHRGEITEAFF,TGTGCCAGCAGACACAGGGGGGAGATAACTGAAGCTTTCTTT
-,TRBJ2-7,TRBV18,TRBD2,CASSPAGTSGEREQYF,TGTGCCAGCTCACCAGCCGGGACTAGCGGGGAGAGAGAGCAGTACTTC
few,TRBJ2-2,TRBV5-1,TRBD2,CASSLFGLAHTGELFF,TGCGCCAGCAGCTTGTTTGGACTAGCCCACACCGGGGAGCTGTTTTTT
once,TRBJ1-2,TRBV2,-,CASSGQNYGYTF,TGTGCCAGCAGTGGACAGAACTATGGCTACACCTTC
-,TRBJ2-5,TRBV6-5,TRBD1,CASSRDRVKETQYF,TGTGCCAGCAGCCGGGACAGGGTGAAGGAGACCCAGTACTTC
-,TRBJ1-2,TRBV11-2,TRBD1,CASSLDHRTGGSYGYTF,TGTGCCAGCAGCTTAGATCACCGGACAGGGGGCTCCTATGGCTACACCTTC
-,TRBJ1-1,TRBV2,-,CASTSPGGPEAFF,TGTGCCAGCACTAGTCCAGGCGGGCCTGAAGCTTTCTTT
-,TRBJ2-1,TRBV7-2,TRBD2,CASSLARTSGSEQFF,TGTGCCAGCAGCTTAGCGAGAACTAGCGGGTCTGAGCAGTTCTTC
-,TRBJ2-2,TRBV15,-,CATSREKSVFGELFF,TGTGCCACCAGCAGAGAGAAATCGGTTTTTGGGGAGCTGTTTTTT
-,TRBJ1-3,TRBV5-6,TRBD1,CASSLVTRDRLRTIYF,TGTGCCAGCAGCTTGGTTACGCGGGACAGACTAAGGACCATATATTTT
-,TRBJ2-7,TRBV11-2,-,CASSSPSRYEQYF,TGTGCCAGCAGCTCCCCTAGTCGGTACGAGCAGTACTTC
-,TRBJ2-5,TRBV11-2,TRBD1,CASSWDRGETQYF,TGTGCCAGCAGCTGGGACAGGGGAGAGACCCAGTACTTC
-,TRBJ2-1,TRBV7-9,-,CASSRLINEQFF,TGTGCCAGCAGCCGCCTAATTAATGAGCAGTTCTTC
-,TRBJ1-3,TRBV15,-,CATSRDRAGINTIYF,TGTGCCACCAGCAGAGATCGGGCAGGGATCAACACCATATATTTT
-,TRBJ1-2,TRBV5-5,TRBD1,CASSLDDRVLHNGYTF,TGTGCCAGCAGCTTGGACGACAGGGTGTTGCATAATGGCTACACCTTC
-,TRBJ2-7,TRBV9,-,CASSVGQGFHEQYF,TGTGCCAGCAGCGTAGGCCAGGGTTTCCACGAGCAGTACTTC
-,TRBJ2-7,TRBV28,-,CASSSGHLYEQYF,TGTGCCAGCAGTTCCGGACACCTTTACGAGCAGTACTTC
-,TRBJ2-3,TRBV2,TRBD2,CASSTTGGVTDTQYF,TGTGCCAGCAGTACCACGGGGGGAGTCACAGATACGCAGTATTTT
-,TRBJ1-5,TRBV6-2/TRBV6-3,TRBD1,CASSRGQVNQPQHF,TGTGCCAGCAGCCGAGGACAGGTAAATCAGCCCCAGCATTTT